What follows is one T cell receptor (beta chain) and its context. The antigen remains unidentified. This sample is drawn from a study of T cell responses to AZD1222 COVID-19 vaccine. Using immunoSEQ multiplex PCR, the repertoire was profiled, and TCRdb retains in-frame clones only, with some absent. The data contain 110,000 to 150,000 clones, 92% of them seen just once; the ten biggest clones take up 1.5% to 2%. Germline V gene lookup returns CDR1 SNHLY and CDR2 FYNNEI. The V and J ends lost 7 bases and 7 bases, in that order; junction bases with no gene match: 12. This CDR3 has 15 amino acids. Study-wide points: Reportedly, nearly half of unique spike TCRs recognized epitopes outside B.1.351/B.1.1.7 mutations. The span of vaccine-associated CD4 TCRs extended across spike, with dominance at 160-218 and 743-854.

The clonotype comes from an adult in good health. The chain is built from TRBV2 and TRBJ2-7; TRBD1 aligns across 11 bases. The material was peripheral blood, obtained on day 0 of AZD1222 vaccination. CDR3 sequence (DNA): TGTGCCAGCACCCCGCTTGGACAGGGGGCAGGGGAGCAGTACTTC. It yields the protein CASTPLGQGAGEQYF.